This T cell receptor beta chain was sequenced for a study of regulatory T cells in long-lasting Graves disease. Time point denoted: persistent/refractory GD, antithyroid drugs over 5 years with positive TRAb. PBMC RNA served as the TCR library source. The CDR3 totals 15 residues. The germline V gene has CDR1 SGHAT and CDR2 FQNNGV. Trimming removed 1 base from V and 6 bases from J, with 16 bases in between. Notes on this clonotype: Its antigen remains unidentified.

Arm-PCR of CDR3 regions and iRepertoire HTBI primers were used to build TCR beta libraries. TCRdb ran MiXCR on the multiplex PCR reads and lists one entry per CDR3 protein. The sample lists fewer than 450,000 distinct CDR3 sequences; less than 25% were seen once. Whole-study results and caveats: Persistent patients had more shared public clonotypes (2,741) than new patients (roughly 940). There was favoring of TRBV28, TRBJ1-2 and TRBJ2-5 in persistent disease.

V is TRBV11-2 and J is TRBJ2-7; TRBD2 is a possible D gene (6 bases). Specimen: peripheral blood mononuclear cells (PBMCs), collected when the disease was refractory, from a patient treated with antithyroid drugs. The sequence derives from a female donor with Graves disease. CDR3 amino acids: CASSLGGTAIVEQYF. In DNA form, the CDR3 reads TGTGCCAGCAGCTTAGGAGGGACTGCTATTGTCGAGCAGTACTTC.